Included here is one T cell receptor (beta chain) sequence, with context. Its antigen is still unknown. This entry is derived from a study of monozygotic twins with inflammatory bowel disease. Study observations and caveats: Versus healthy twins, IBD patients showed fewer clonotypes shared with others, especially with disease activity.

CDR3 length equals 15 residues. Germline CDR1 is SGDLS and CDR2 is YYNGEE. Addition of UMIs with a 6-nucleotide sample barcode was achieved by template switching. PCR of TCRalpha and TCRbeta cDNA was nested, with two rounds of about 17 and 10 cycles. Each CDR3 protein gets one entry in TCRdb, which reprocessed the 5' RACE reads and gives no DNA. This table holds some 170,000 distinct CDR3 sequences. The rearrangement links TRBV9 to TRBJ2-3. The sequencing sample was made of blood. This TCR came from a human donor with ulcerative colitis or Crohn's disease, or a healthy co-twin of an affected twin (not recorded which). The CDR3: CASSIVGARTDTQYF.